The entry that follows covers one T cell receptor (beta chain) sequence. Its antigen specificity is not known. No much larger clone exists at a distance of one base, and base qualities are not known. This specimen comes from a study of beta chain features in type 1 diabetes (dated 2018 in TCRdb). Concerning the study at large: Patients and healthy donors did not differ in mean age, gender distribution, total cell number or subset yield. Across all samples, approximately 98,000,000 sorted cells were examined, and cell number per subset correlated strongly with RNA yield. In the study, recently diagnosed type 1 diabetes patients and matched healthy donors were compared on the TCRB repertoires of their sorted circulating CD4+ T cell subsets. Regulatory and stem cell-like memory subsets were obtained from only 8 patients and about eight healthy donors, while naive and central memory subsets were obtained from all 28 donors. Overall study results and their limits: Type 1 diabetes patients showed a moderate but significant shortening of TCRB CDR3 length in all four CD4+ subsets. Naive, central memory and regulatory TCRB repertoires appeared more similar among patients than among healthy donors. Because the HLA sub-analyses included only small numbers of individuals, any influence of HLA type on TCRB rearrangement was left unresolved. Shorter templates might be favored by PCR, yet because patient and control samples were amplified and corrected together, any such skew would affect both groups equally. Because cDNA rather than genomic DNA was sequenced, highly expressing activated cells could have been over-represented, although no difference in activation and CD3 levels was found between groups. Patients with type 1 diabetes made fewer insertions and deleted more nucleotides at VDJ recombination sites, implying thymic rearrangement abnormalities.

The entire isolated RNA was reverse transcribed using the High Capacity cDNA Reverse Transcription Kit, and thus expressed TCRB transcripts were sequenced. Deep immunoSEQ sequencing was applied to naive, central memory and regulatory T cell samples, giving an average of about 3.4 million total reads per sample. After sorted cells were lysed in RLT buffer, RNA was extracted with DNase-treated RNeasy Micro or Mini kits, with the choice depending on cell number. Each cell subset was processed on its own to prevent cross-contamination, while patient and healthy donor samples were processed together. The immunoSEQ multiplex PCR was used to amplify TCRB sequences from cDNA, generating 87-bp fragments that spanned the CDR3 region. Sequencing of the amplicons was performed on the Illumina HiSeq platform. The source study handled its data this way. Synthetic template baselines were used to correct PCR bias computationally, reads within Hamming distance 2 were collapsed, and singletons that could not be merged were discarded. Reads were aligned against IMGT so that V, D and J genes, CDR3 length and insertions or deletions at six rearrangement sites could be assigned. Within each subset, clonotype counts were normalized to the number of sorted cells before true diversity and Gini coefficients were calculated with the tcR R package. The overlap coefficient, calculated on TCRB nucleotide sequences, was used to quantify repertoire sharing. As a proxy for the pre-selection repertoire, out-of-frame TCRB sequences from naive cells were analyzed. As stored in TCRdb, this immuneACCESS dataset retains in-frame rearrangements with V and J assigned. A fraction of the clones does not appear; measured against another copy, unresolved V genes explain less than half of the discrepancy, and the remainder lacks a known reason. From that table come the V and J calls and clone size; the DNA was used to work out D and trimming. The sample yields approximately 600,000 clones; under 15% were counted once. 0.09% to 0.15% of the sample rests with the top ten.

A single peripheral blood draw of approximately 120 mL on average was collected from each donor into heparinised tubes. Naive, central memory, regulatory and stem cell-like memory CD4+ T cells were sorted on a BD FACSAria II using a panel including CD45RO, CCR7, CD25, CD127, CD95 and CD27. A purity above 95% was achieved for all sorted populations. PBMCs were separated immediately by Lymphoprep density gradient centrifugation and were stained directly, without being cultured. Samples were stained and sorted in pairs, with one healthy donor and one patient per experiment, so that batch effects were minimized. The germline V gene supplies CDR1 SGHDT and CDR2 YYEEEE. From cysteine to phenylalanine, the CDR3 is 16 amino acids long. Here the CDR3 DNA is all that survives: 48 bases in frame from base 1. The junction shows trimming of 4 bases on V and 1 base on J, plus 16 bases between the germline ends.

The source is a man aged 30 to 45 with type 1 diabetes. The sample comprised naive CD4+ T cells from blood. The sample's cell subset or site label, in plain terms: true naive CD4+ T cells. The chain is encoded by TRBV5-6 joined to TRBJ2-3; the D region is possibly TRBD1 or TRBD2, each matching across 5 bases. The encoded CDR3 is CASSLVNGARTDTQYF. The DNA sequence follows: TGTGCCAGCAGCCTGGTTAACGGGGCTCGCACAGATACGCAGTATTTT.